Shown below are 22 T cell receptor beta chains from a single sample sequenced in a study of cytomegalovirus exposure and HLA in healthy donors. This PCR relied on a set of 60 Vbeta primers and 13 Jbeta primers. TCRdb keeps only in-frame clones here, not all; method: immunoSEQ multiplex PCR. The listing contains some 70,000 clones. The sequenced material came from PBMCs. All receptors come from a man aged 35 to 55 in good health and CMV-seronegative.

The rearrangement joins TRBV6-1 to TRBJ1-1; 9 bases map to TRBD1. J lost 5 bases, V lost 2 bases, and 6 bases had no gene match. The germline CDR1 and CDR2 sequences are MNHNS and SASEGT. This CDR3 contains 15 residues. The CDR3 DNA is TGTGCCAGCAGTGAAACTCGGACAGGGGCTACTGAAGCTTTCTTT. It encodes CASSETRTGATEAFF.

V usage is TRBV5-1 and J usage is TRBJ2-1; the match to TRBD2 covers 7 bases. Germline-derived CDR1 and CDR2 are SGHRS and YFSETQ. V was clipped by 4 bases and J by 10 bases; unmatched bases: 17. There are 16 residues in the CDR3. CDR3 DNA sequence: TGCGCCAGCAGCCCCGCCCTGGGGCGGGGGAAAACGGAGCAGTTCTTC. Amino acid sequence: CASSPALGRGKTEQFF. Full variable domain (missing parts from reference TRBV5-1 and TRBJ2-1): KAGVTQTPRYLIKTRGQQVTLSCSPISGHRSVSWYQQTPGQGLQFLFEYFSETQRNKGNFPGRFSGRQFSNSRSEMNVSTLELGDSALYLCASSPALGRGKTEQFFGPGTRLTVL.

The chain links TRBV9 to TRBJ2-1; possible D gene TRBD2, 5 bases. CDR3 size: 19 residues. Germline V gives CDR1 SGDLS, CDR2 YYNGEE. The germline V and J ends were trimmed by 2 bases and 0 bases, with 21 bases remaining between them. CDR3 nucleotide sequence: TGTGCCAGCAGCGTTGGAACCGGGTCTAGCCGTAGCTCCTACAATGAGCAGTTCTTC. Its translation is CASSVGTGSSRSSYNEQFF.

This chain uses TRBV6-5 with TRBJ2-7; TRBD1 might be the D (6 bases). This CDR3 has 14 amino acids. Trimming shortened V by 6 bases and J by 0 bases, and 12 bases separated the two germline ends. The germline V gene has CDR1 MNHEY and CDR2 SVGAGI. CDR3 protein: CASSVTGSSYEQYF. The CDR3, as DNA: TGTGCCAGCAGCGTTACAGGGAGCTCCTACGAGCAGTACTTC.

The chain has TRBV6-5 and TRBJ1-3; no firm D call. The germline V gene encodes CDR1 MNHEY and CDR2 SVGAGI. V was pared by 6 bases and J by 0 bases, with 12 bases between. The CDR3 has 15 residues. CDR3 region: CASRKREISGNTIYF. The CDR3 nucleotides read TGTGCCAGCAGAAAGCGGGAAATCTCTGGAAACACCATATATTTT.

In DNA form, the CDR3 reads TGCGCCAGCAGCCAAGGTGGGACAGGGGTCCAAGAGACCCAGTACTTC. Amino acids: CASSQGGTGVQETQYF. This rearrangement joins TRBV4-1 to TRBJ2-5; TRBD1 aligns across 10 bases. The CDR3 has 16 amino acids. V was pared by 1 base and J by 1 base, with 3 bases of the junction left unmatched. Germline lookup yields CDR1 MGHRA and CDR2 YSYEKL.

CDR3 nucleotides: TGTGCCAGTAGTACGCCGGGAACTATCTACGAGCAGTACTTC. It yields the protein CASSTPGTIYEQYF. V is TRBV19 and J is TRBJ2-7; a possible D gene is TRBD2 (5 bases). With 4 bases removed from V and 3 bases from J, the gap between germline ends came to 13 bases. CDR3 length: 14 residues. From germline, CDR1 is LNHDA and CDR2 SQIVND (reference sequence).

The V gene is TRBV4-1, the J gene TRBJ2-5; unclear D gene. Gene TRBJ2-7 matches the end of the DNA better, so the J call may be wrong. The germline gives CDR1 MGHRA, CDR2 YSYEKL. The CDR3 extends over 15 amino acids. CDR3 in amino acids: CASSQGSADSYEQYF. The DNA for the CDR3 is TGCGCCAGCAGCCAAGGGTCAGCCGACTCCTACGAGCAGTACTTC.

V and J are TRBV12-5 and TRBJ1-1; maybe TRBD1 (5 bases). Trimming pared 5 bases from V and 7 bases from J, leaving 20 bases between. The CDR3 is 15 residues long. Germline V gene sequence: CDR1 LGHNT, CDR2 FRNRAP. CDR3: CASGIESGLLDEAFF. The DNA for the CDR3 is TGTGCTAGTGGTATAGAATCGGGACTTTTGGATGAAGCTTTCTTT.

This chain joins TRBV19 and TRBJ1-5, with D possibly TRBD1 on 5 matching bases. The CDR3 is made up of 14 amino acids. V dropped 5 bases and J dropped 6 bases, with 14 bases sitting between them. Germline V lookup: CDR1 LNHDA, CDR2 SQIVND (reference sequence). In DNA, the CDR3 is TGTGCCAGTAGTCCAGACAGATTACCTCAGCCCCAGCATTTT. Its translation is CASSPDRLPQPQHF.

V gene TRBV7-2 combines with J gene TRBJ1-1; 7 bases map to TRBD1. Germline values: CDR1 SGHTA, CDR2 FQGNSA. Trimming took 5 bases from V and 4 from J; bases not matched to a gene: 10. CDR3 length equals 15 residues. CDR3 residues: CASSPSTGWGTEAFF. The CDR3 DNA sequence: TGTGCCAGCAGCCCCTCGACAGGGTGGGGCACTGAAGCTTTCTTT. Drawing the rest from reference TRBV7-2 and TRBJ1-1, the complete variable domain is GAGVSQSPSNKVTEKGKDVELRCDPISGHTALYWYRQSLGQGLEFLIYFQGNSAPDKSGLPSDRFSAERTGGSVSTLTIQRTQQEDSAVYLCASSPSTGWGTEAFFGQGTRLTVV.

This chain joins TRBV29-1 and TRBJ1-4, with 8 bases lining up with TRBD1. Germline loops: CDR1 SQVTM, CDR2 ANQGSEA. The CDR3 covers 13 residues. With 7 bases clipped from V and 7 bases from J, the junction kept 8 bases outside the gene matches. The CDR3 sequence: CSDGQGGPEKLFF. For the CDR3, the DNA is TGCAGCGACGGACAGGGCGGGCCTGAAAAACTGTTTTTT.

The chain links TRBV30 to TRBJ2-5; 8 bases fit TRBD2. The V gene end was trimmed by 4 bases and the J gene end by 5 bases; junction bases not matched to a gene: 6. The CDR3 contains 13 residues. Germline CDR1 GTSNPN, CDR2 SVGIG (reference sequence). The CDR3 DNA sequence: TGTGCCTGGACCCGAACGGGGGGGGAGACCCAGTACTTC. It translates to CAWTRTGGETQYF. The variable domain in full, completed from reference TRBV30 and TRBJ2-5, reads SQTIHQWPATLVQPVGSPLSLECTVEGTSNPNLYWYRQAAGRGLQLLFYSVGIGQISSEVPQNLSASRPQDRQFILSSKKLLLSDSGFYLCAWTRTGGETQYFGPGTRLLVL.

This chain links TRBV6-6 with TRBJ2-6, with unresolved D. V shed 6 bases and J shed 0 bases, with 6 bases lying between them. Germline CDR1 reads MNHNY; CDR2 reads SVGAGI (reference sequence). This CDR3 is built from 14 residues. The chain's CDR3 is CASRASSGANVLTF. The CDR3 DNA follows: TGTGCCAGCAGGGCTAGCTCTGGGGCCAACGTCCTGACTTTC.

Comments on this clone: At one end the junction does not follow the germline gene, possibly because of a read error. The chain employs TRBV11-2 and TRBJ1-6; weak D call: TRBD1 (6 bases). The CDR3 runs 11 residues. Germline V gene lookup returns CDR1 SGHAT and CDR2 FQNNGV. CDR3: CASSLTGPLDF. The CDR3 region has the DNA TGTGCCAGCAGCTTGACAGGACCTCTCGACTTT.

The J gene is TRBJ2-1, the V gene TRBV5-4; TRBD2 aligns across 7 bases. V dropped 0 bases and J dropped 5; count of bases not matched to a gene: 5. Germline V CDR1 and CDR2: SGHNT, YYREEE (reference sequence). The CDR3 loop spans 15 amino acids. This CDR3 reads CASSLGRGWNNEQFF. The CDR3 DNA is TGTGCCAGCAGCTTGGGGCGGGGGTGGAACAATGAGCAGTTCTTC.

The genes are TRBV5-4 and TRBJ2-5; 10 nucleotides match TRBD2. Germline trimming cut 4 bases from V and 4 bases from J; bases unmatched to any gene: 10. The CDR3 totals 16 residues. Germline V gives CDR1 SGHNT, CDR2 YYREEE (reference sequence). In nucleotides, the CDR3 is TGTGCCAGCAGCCCCGAAGCGGGGGGGCAGGGAGAGACCCAGTACTTC. It yields the protein CASSPEAGGQGETQYF.

The gene calls are TRBV4-1 and TRBJ2-3, with D possibly TRBD2 on 6 matching bases. This CDR3 contains 17 residues. From germline, CDR1 is MGHRA and CDR2 YSYEKL. The V end was cut by 4 bases, the J end by 2 bases, with 19 bases between. CDR3 sequence reads: CASSPVIRDSHTDTQYF. The CDR3 coding sequence is TGCGCCAGCAGCCCCGTGATCCGGGACTCGCACACAGATACGCAGTATTTT.

The chain combines TRBV7-2 with TRBJ2-1; D is uncertain. Between the trimmed V and J ends, which lost 1 base and 0 bases, there was a span of 7 bases. Germline V gene sequence: CDR1 SGHTA, CDR2 FQGNSA. The CDR3 extends over 15 amino acids. CDR3 sequence reads: CASSLGTSSYNEQFF. CDR3 DNA sequence: TGTGCCAGCAGCTTAGGTACCAGCTCCTACAATGAGCAGTTCTTC.

In DNA form, the CDR3 reads TGTGCCAGCAGCGTAGAACTAGCGGGGGGGCAAAGGCAGTATTTT. It is translated as CASSVELAGGQRQYF. The chain joins TRBV9 to TRBJ2-3; 13 bases are a match to TRBD2. Germline V gene sequence: CDR1 SGDLS, CDR2 YYNGEE. CDR3 length equals 15 residues. The junction had 6 bases not matched to a gene; V was cut back by 0 bases and J by 11 bases.

The chain employs TRBV30 and TRBJ1-5, with 9 bases aligning to TRBD1. J was trimmed by 1 base and V by 0 bases; bases with no gene match: 4. CDR1 GTSNPN and CDR2 SVGIG come from the germline V gene (reference sequence). The CDR3 has 16 residues. The DNA of the CDR3 is TGTGCCTGGAGTGTAAAGACAGGGGGAAGCAATCAGCCCCAGCATTTT. The encoded protein is CAWSVKTGGSNQPQHF.

V gene TRBV7-8 combines with J gene TRBJ1-2; maybe TRBD1 (5 bases). Germline V gene sequence: CDR1 SGHVS, CDR2 FQNEAQ. The length of the CDR3 is 15 residues. V dropped 3 bases and J dropped 10 bases, with 21 bases sitting between them. CDR3 nucleotide sequence: TGTGCCAGCAGCTTTGGGGCTCCTGACGCGAGCGTCTACACCTTC. Translating it yields CASSFGAPDASVYTF.